The 28 T cell receptor beta chains below come from one sample, sequenced in a study of blood T cells in healthy people across ages (dated by TCRdb to the mid-2010s). Libraries came from 5' RACE. Sequencing was performed on an Illumina HiSeq 2500. A second PCR of about 7 to 12 cycles was run with a J-beta primer mix and a sample-barcoded 5' primer. TCRdb trimmed the raw reads at Q25, called clones with MiXCR and kept productive beta chains. Entries are consolidated by CDR3 protein sequence, retaining the most common genes and DNA. This sample is represented by 850,000 to 1,100,000 distinct CDR3 sequences; approximately 38% of them were singletons. Over 10% of the sample is held by the ten biggest clonotypes. Sequenced sample: blood. The receptors here all came from a man aged 18 to 29 in good health.

The gene calls are TRBV27 and TRBJ1-1; possibly TRBD1 for D (5 bases). V lost 1 base to trimming and J lost 2 bases, with 8 bases between them. Germline V gene sequence: CDR1 MNHEY, CDR2 SMNVEV (reference sequence). CDR3 size: 14 residues. The CDR3 bases are TGTGCCAGCAGTTTATGGGGGTTCAACACTGAAGCTTTCTTT. Encoded protein: CASSLWGFNTEAFF.

A few counts support this clonotype. The J gene is TRBJ2-1, the V gene TRBV30, with D possibly matching TRBD1 (7 bases). The CDR3 totals 16 residues. CDR1 is GTSNPN and CDR2 is SVGIG in the germline V gene (reference sequence). V gave up 1 base and J gave up 0 bases, with 13 bases separating them. The DNA for the CDR3 is TGTGCCTGGAGTGCTCTCAGGGGGGCCTCCTACAATGAGCAGTTCTTC. Protein product: CAWSALRGASYNEQFF.

This clonotype was seen repeatedly, ten times or more. The J gene is TRBJ2-7, the V gene TRBV14; 8 bases fit TRBD1. The trim removed 4 bases at V and 3 bases at J, leaving 23 bases unmatched. From germline, CDR1 is SGHDN and CDR2 FVKESK. The CDR3 is 20 amino acids. The CDR3: CASSLGTGLTSLRVNYEQYF. As DNA, the CDR3 is TGTGCCAGCAGCCTCGGGACAGGCCTAACCTCGTTGCGGGTTAACTACGAGCAGTACTTC. Using reference TRBV14 and TRBJ2-7 for the parts outside the CDR3, the full variable domain is EAGVTQFPSHSVIEKGQTVTLRCDPISGHDNLYWYRRVMGKEIKFLLHFVKESKQDESGMPNNRFLAERTGGTYSTLKVQPAELEDSGVYFCASSLGTGLTSLRVNYEQYFGPGTRLTVT.

This clonotype was counted between two and nine times. J is TRBJ1-2 and V is TRBV6-1, with D tentatively TRBD1 (6 bases). Trimming took 2 bases from V and 8 from J, leaving 24 bases between them. Per germline, CDR1 MNHNS and CDR2 SASEGT. The CDR3 consists of 17 residues. CDR3 region: CASSEQSRGGISSGYTF. In nucleotides, the CDR3 is TGTGCCAGCAGTGAACAATCGAGGGGGGGCATATCTTCCGGCTACACCTTC.

This clonotype was found a few times. V and J are TRBV27 and TRBJ2-1; 7 bases fit TRBD2. Germline CDR1 and CDR2: MNHEY and SMNVEV (reference sequence). The J segment lost 5 bases and the V segment lost 6 bases, leaving 16 bases of the junction unmatched. This CDR3 has 17 amino acids. The DNA of the CDR3 is TGTGCCAGCAGCACGAAAAGACTAGCTCCTCAACACAATGAGCAGTTCTTC. It is translated as CASSTKRLAPQHNEQFF.

This clonotype was seen a few times. V and J are TRBV29-1 and TRBJ2-5; TRBD1 aligns across 9 bases. V shed 5 bases and J 3 bases; nucleotides not matched to a gene: 7. The CDR3 has 14 amino acids. Germline assignment: CDR1 SQVTM and CDR2 ANQGSEA. In nucleotides, the CDR3 is TGCAGCGTTTGGGACAGGGTGGAAAAAGAGACCCAGTACTTC. It specifies CSVWDRVEKETQYF.

The gene calls are TRBV30 and TRBJ1-2; D unresolved. The V gene's germline CDR1 is GTSNPN and CDR2 SVGIG (reference sequence). V was cut by 0 bases and J by 6 bases, with 17 bases left in between. The CDR3 has 15 residues. The CDR3 spells CAWSVWEIGRDGYTF. CDR3 bases: TGTGCCTGGAGTGTATGGGAAATCGGACGTGATGGCTACACCTTC.

This clonotype was recorded at least ten times. At one end, the junction sequence differs from germline, possibly due to a read error. The J gene is TRBJ2-3, the V gene TRBV28, with D perhaps matching TRBD1 (5 bases). The CDR3 loop spans 13 amino acids. Germline CDR1 and CDR2: MDHEN and SYDVKM. CDR3 bases: TGCGCCAGCAGCTTGACAGCCACAGATACGCAGTATTTT. It is translated as CASSLTATDTQYF. The full variable domain, its missing parts supplied by reference TRBV28 and TRBJ2-3, is DVKVTQSSRYLVKRTGEKVFLECVQDMDHENMFWYRQDPGLGLRLIYFSYDVKMKEKGDIPEGYSVSREKKERFSLILESASTNQTSMYLCASSLTATDTQYFGPGTRLTVL.

The chain recombines TRBV28 with TRBJ2-5, with TRBD1 matching 8 bases. CDR3 length: 15 amino acids. CDR1 and CDR2 (germline): MDHEN, SYDVKM. With V trimmed by 6 bases and J by 5 bases, 11 bases remained unmatched. The CDR3 region has the DNA TGTGCCAGCAGCCATCCCGACAGGGGCAGGGAGACCCAGTACTTC. Protein product: CASSHPDRGRETQYF.

The CDR3 is CASSLGFGSSSYNEQFF. CDR3 coding DNA: TGTGCCAGCAGTTTAGGATTCGGGTCGAGCTCCTACAATGAGCAGTTCTTC. The chain is built from TRBV12-3 or TRBV12-4 and TRBJ2-1; no reliable D call. The CDR3 loop spans 17 amino acids. V gave up 1 base and J gave up 0 bases, with 13 bases separating them.

This clonotype was counted only a few times. The V call is TRBV9, the J call TRBJ1-2; weak D call: TRBD1 (5 bases). The CDR3 covers 13 residues. Germline CDR1 and CDR2: SGDLS and YYNGEE. Trimming cost V 0 bases and J 7 bases, with 10 bases left between them. The CDR3 loop reads CASSVEGQGGYTF. CDR3 DNA sequence: TGTGCCAGCAGCGTAGAGGGTCAGGGTGGCTACACCTTC.

This sequence joins TRBV7-9 and TRBJ1-1; no clear D gene. Germline V gives CDR1 SEHNR, CDR2 FQNEAQ (reference sequence). CDR3 size: 12 residues. V lost 4 bases and J 8 bases, leaving 11 bases between the germline ends. Here the CDR3 DNA reads TGTGCCAGCAGCTCATCCCGATTCGAAGCTTTCTTT. It yields the protein CASSSSRFEAFF.

This sequence joins TRBV21-1 and TRBJ1-2; the table's D call, TRBD1, has no DNA check behind it. TRBV21-1 is annotated as a pseudogene. CDR3 length: 14 amino acids. This chain's CDR3 is CASSKSRGARGYTF. The CDR3 bases are TGTGCCAGCAGCAAGAGCAGGGGGGCGAGAGGCTACACCTTC.

The chain has TRBV5-6 and TRBJ2-7, with TRBD2 as a possible D gene (6 bases). The CDR3 extends over 19 amino acids. The ends were cut back, 4 bases at V and 7 bases at J, with 33 bases in the middle. Germline V gives CDR1 SGHDT, CDR2 YYEEEE. The CDR3, as DNA: TGTGCCAGCAGCCAATTTAGTCCCTCGGGGGTTGGGCCCTACAATGAGCAGTACTTC. Its translation is CASSQFSPSGVGPYNEQYF.

A word on this clonotype: At one boundary the junction diverges from the germline segment, which might be a read error. The chain couples TRBV25-1 to TRBJ2-7, with D perhaps TRBD1 (7 bases). In germline, CDR1 is MGHDK, CDR2 SYGVNS. This CDR3 is built from 14 residues. CDR3 residues: CTSSNPGGPYEQYF. DNA for the CDR3: TGTACCAGCAGTAACCCAGGGGGGCCCTACGAGCAGTACTTC.

This clonotype has only a few counts. The J gene is TRBJ2-7, the V gene TRBV4-3; 7 bases map to TRBD1. Germline CDR1 and CDR2: LGHNA and YSLEER. The V and J ends lost 0 bases and 2 bases, in that order; junction bases with no gene match: 4. This CDR3 contains 15 residues. The DNA for the CDR3 is TGCGCCAGCAGCCAAGACGGGACAGAAGCCTACGAGCAGTACTTC. This translates into CASSQDGTEAYEQYF.

V and J are TRBV20-1 and TRBJ1-4, with unresolved D. CDR3 length: 15 residues. Germline assignment: CDR1 DFQATT and CDR2 SNEGSKA (reference sequence). Trimming removed 0 bases from V and 5 bases from J, with 13 bases in between. The CDR3 sequence: CSARDTGQSNEKLFF. The CDR3 DNA reads as TGCAGTGCTAGAGATACGGGCCAGAGCAATGAAAAACTGTTTTTT.

This clonotype was seen only a few times. The rearrangement links TRBV29-1 to TRBJ1-1; tentatively, D is TRBD1 (6 bases). Germline V gene sequence: CDR1 SQVTM, CDR2 ANQGSEA. CDR3 length: 17 amino acids. Trimming removed 7 bases at V and 2 bases at J, with 26 bases between. CDR3 sequence: CSASRGGTQAINTEAFF. The CDR3 nucleotides are TGCAGCGCCTCGAGGGGGGGGACCCAGGCCATAAACACTGAAGCTTTCTTT.

This clonotype was seen a few times. V is TRBV27 and J is TRBJ1-1, with a possible D match to TRBD1 (5 bases). The CDR3 consists of 16 residues. CDR1 is MNHEY and CDR2 is SMNVEV in the germline V gene (reference sequence). V lost 2 bases, J lost 6 bases, and 19 bases lay in between. Written as DNA, the CDR3 is TGTGCCAGCAGTTTAGGGTTCGGGGCAGCCCTGTCTGAAGCTTTCTTT. As protein: CASSLGFGAALSEAFF.

The genes are TRBV20-1 and TRBJ1-1; no definite D call. The V and J ends lost 3 bases and 0 bases respectively, with 5 bases between them. In germline, CDR1 is DFQATT, CDR2 SNEGSKA (reference sequence). The CDR3 length is 12 residues. The CDR3: CSASIMNTEAFF. The CDR3 nucleotides are TGCAGTGCTAGTATAATGAACACTGAAGCTTTCTTT.

The chain has TRBV20-1 and TRBJ1-6, with TRBD1 matching 10 bases. CDR3 length: 13 amino acids. The junction had 4 bases not matched to a gene; V was cut back by 6 bases and J by 8 bases. CDR1 DFQATT and CDR2 SNEGSKA come from the germline V gene (reference sequence). The CDR3 bases are TGCAGTGCCTATGGGACAGGGGATTCACCCCTCCACTTT. Protein product: CSAYGTGDSPLHF.

This clonotype was picked up many times. The chain joins TRBV7-2 to TRBJ2-3; 7 bases line up with TRBD1. CDR1 and CDR2 from the germline V gene are SGHTA and FQGNSA. The length of the CDR3 is 14 residues. J was trimmed by 4 bases and V by 3 bases; bases with no gene match: 4. As DNA, the CDR3 is TGTGCCAGCAGCTTCGACAGGGCGGCAGATACGCAGTATTTT. Translating gives CASSFDRAADTQYF.

This sequence joins TRBV12-3 or TRBV12-4 and TRBJ1-2, with D perhaps TRBD1 (5 bases). There are 13 residues in the CDR3. The germline V and J ends were trimmed by 5 bases and 8 bases, with 15 bases remaining between them. CDR3 nucleotide sequence: TGTGCCAGCAGTCCAGTGGGGGTGGGGGGCTACACCTTC. This encodes CASSPVGVGGYTF.

The chain employs TRBV6-2 or TRBV6-3 and TRBJ1-2; D perhaps matches TRBD1 (5 bases). Trimming stripped 5 bases from V and 5 bases from J, with 15 bases between. The CDR3 is 14 amino acids. In germline, CDR1 is MNHEY, CDR2 SVGEGT. The CDR3 protein is CASSVRRGVYGYTF. The CDR3 DNA sequence: TGTGCCAGCAGTGTAAGGAGGGGAGTTTATGGCTACACCTTC.

The CDR3 loop reads CSARDAGFIQYF. As DNA, the CDR3 is TGCAGTGCTAGAGATGCGGGGTTCATTCAGTACTTC. The chain couples TRBV20-1 to TRBJ2-4; D possibly corresponds to TRBD2 (6 bases). The germline V and J ends were trimmed by 0 bases and 9 bases, with 9 bases remaining between them. This CDR3 has 12 residues. Per the germline V gene, CDR1 is DFQATT and CDR2 is SNEGSKA (reference sequence).

This clonotype was counted between two and nine times. The rearrangement links TRBV12-3 or TRBV12-4 to TRBJ2-5; weak D call: TRBD1 (6 bases). V lost 6 bases to trimming and J lost 0 bases, with 11 bases between them. CDR3 length: 14 residues. The CDR3 protein is CASRSRDNQETQYF. The DNA of the CDR3 is TGTGCCAGCAGATCTCGGGACAACCAAGAGACCCAGTACTTC.

The chain couples TRBV25-1 to TRBJ2-1, with D uncertain. V was pared by 1 base and J by 0 bases, with 7 bases between. The CDR3 has 15 residues. Per the germline V gene, CDR1 is MGHDK and CDR2 is SYGVNS. In DNA form, the CDR3 reads TGTGCCAGCAGTGAATCCGGGTTCTCCTACAATGAGCAGTTCTTC. Protein sequence: CASSESGFSYNEQFF.

The chain is built from TRBV6-2 or TRBV6-3 and TRBJ1-2; the D is unclear. Deletions cut 0 bases from V and 4 bases from J, with 9 bases between. Per germline, CDR1 MNHEY and CDR2 SVGEGT. The CDR3 loop spans 14 amino acids. CDR3 sequence (DNA): TGTGCCAGCAGTTACTCAGGGCTAGCCTATGGCTACACCTTC. Protein: CASSYSGLAYGYTF.